In its sample, the clone carrying this T cell receptor (beta chain) was seen many times. CDR3 size: 13 residues. The V segment lost 0 bases and the J segment 15 bases; nucleotides outside the gene matches: 8. From germline, CDR1 is SGHRS and CDR2 YFSETQ. The data derive from a study of regulatory T cells in long-lasting Graves disease. As for time point: newly diagnosed GD, antithyroid drugs for less than 3 months. PBMC-extracted RNA yielded the TCR library. TCR beta libraries were built with iRepertoire HTBI primers and Arm-PCR of CDR3 regions. TCRdb re-analysed the multiplex PCR reads in MiXCR, keeping a single row per CDR3 protein. The repertoire holds some 460,000 distinct CDR3 sequences, with roughly 15% as singletons. The same data also contributed to another study, on T cells in Graves' hyperthyroidism and ophthalmopathy.

This TCR was sampled from a man aged 40-49 years with Graves disease. V is TRBV5-1 and J is TRBJ2-1; 8 nucleotides line up with TRBD2. This specimen consisted of peripheral blood mononuclear cells (PBMCs), obtained at new diagnosis, from a patient treated with antithyroid drugs. The CDR3 DNA reads TGCGCCAGCAGCTTGGGACGGGAGGGATTCCGGTTCTTC. It yields the protein CASSLGREGFRFF.